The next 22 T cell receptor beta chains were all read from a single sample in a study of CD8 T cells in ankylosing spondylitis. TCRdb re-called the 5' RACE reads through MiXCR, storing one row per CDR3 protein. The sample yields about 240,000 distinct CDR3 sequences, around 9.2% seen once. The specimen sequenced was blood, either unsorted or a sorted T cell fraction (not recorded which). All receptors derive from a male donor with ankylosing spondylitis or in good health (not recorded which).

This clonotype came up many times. The DNA of the CDR3 is TGCAGTGCGTTGGGACAGGCTGACTACGAGCAGTACTTC. Its translation is CSALGQADYEQYF. The chain has TRBV20-1 and TRBJ2-7, with 8 nucleotides matching TRBD1. Germline CDR1 reads DFQATT; CDR2 reads SNEGSKA (reference sequence). The CDR3 has 13 residues. V gave up 6 bases and J gave up 3 bases; unmatched junction bases: 7.

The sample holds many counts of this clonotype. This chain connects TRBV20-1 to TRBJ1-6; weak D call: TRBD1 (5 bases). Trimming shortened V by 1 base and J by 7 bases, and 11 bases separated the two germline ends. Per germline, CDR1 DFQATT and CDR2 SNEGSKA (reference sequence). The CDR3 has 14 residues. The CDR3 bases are TGCAGTGCTAGAGGGGGCCCATTAAATTCACCCCTCCACTTT. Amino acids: CSARGGPLNSPLHF.

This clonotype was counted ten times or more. The CDR3 DNA is TGTGCCAGCAGGAATTCAGTTAACACTGAAGCTTTCTTT. Its translation: CASRNSVNTEAFF. The chain carries TRBV9 and TRBJ1-1, with D unclear. The CDR3 has 13 residues. Germline CDR1 is SGDLS and CDR2 is YYNGEE. The ends were cut back, 5 bases at V and 2 bases at J, with 10 bases in the middle.

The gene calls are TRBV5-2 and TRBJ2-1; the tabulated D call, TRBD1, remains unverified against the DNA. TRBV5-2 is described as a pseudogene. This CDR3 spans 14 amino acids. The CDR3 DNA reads TGTGCCAGGGGCTCGGGACCTGACTGCGTTGAGCAGTTCTTC. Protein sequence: CARGSGPDCVEQFF.

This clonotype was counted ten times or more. The CDR3: CSVFTGELFF. Written as DNA, the CDR3 is TGCAGCGTTTTCACCGGGGAGCTGTTTTTT. This chain connects TRBV29-1 to TRBJ2-2, with D hard to call. The CDR3 length is 10 residues. The germline CDR1 and CDR2 sequences are SQVTM and ANQGSEA. Trimming stripped 5 bases from V and 4 bases from J, with 2 bases between.

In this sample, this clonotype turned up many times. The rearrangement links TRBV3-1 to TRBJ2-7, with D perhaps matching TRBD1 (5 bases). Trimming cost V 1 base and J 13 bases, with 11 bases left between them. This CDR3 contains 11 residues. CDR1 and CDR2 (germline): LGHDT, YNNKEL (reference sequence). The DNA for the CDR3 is TGTGCCAGCAGCCAAGGGACACCCCTCTACTTC. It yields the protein CASSQGTPLYF.

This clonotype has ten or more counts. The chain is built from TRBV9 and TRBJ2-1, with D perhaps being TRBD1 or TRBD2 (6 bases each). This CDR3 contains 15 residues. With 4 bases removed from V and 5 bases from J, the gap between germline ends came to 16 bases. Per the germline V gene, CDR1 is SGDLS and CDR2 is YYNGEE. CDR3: CASSSRVGGNNEQFF. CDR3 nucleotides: TGTGCCAGCAGCTCCCGCGTGGGGGGCAACAATGAGCAGTTCTTC.

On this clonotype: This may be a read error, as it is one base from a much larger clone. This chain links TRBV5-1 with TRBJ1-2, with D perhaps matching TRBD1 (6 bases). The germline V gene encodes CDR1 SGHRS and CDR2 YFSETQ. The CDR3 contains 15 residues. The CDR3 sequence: CASSPGGAANYGYPF. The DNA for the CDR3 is TGCGCCAGCAGCCCCGGGGGGGCCGCTAACTATGGCTACCCCTTC.

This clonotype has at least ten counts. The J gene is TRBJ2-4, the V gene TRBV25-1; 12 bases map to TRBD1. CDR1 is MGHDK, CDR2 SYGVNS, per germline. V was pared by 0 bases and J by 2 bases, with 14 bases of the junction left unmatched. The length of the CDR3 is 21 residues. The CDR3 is CASSEYIGGTGGETSKNIQYF. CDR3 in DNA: TGTGCCAGCAGTGAATATATTGGCGGGACAGGGGGCGAAACTTCCAAAAACATTCAGTACTTC.

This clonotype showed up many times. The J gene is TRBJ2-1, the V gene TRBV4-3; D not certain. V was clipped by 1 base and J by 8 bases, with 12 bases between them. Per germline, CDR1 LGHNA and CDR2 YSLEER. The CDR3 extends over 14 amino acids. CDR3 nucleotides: TGCGCCAGCAGCCAAGGAGACCGGCTGCATGAGCAGTTCTTC. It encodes CASSQGDRLHEQFF.

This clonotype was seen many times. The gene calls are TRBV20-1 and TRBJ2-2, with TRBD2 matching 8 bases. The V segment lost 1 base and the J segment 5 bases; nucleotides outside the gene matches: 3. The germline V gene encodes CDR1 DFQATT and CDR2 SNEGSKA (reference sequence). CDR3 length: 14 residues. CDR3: CSARGVAGTGELFF. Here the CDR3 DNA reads TGCAGTGCTAGAGGGGTAGCGGGGACCGGGGAGCTGTTTTTT.

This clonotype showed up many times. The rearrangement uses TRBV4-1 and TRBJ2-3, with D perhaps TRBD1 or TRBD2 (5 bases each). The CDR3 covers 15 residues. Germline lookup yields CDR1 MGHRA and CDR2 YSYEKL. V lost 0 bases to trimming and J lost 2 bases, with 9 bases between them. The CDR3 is CASSQDLGPTDTQYF. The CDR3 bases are TGCGCCAGCAGCCAAGATCTGGGACCCACAGATACGCAGTATTTT.

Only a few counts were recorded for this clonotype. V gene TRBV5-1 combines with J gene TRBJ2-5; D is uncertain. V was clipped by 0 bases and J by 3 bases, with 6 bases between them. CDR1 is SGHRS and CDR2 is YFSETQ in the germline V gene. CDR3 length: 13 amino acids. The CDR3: CASSLGAEETQYF. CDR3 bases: TGCGCCAGCAGCTTGGGGGCGGAAGAGACCCAGTACTTC.

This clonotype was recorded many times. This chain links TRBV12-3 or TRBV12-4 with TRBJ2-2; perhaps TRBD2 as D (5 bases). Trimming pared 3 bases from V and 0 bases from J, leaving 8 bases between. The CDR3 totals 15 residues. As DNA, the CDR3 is TGTGCCAGCAGTTTCCGGGGAACGAACACCGGGGAGCTGTTTTTT. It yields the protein CASSFRGTNTGELFF.

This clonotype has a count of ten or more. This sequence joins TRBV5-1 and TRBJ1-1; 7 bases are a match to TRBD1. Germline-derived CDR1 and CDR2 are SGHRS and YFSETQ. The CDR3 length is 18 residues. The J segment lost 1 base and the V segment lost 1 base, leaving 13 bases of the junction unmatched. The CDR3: CASSLPRASGGKNTEAFF. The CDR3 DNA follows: TGCGCCAGCAGCTTGCCCCGGGCCTCAGGGGGGAAGAACACTGAAGCTTTCTTT.

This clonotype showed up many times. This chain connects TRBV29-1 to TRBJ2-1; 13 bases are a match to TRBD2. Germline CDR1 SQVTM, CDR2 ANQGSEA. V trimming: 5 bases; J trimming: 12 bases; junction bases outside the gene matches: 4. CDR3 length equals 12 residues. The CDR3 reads CSVTSGREGQFF. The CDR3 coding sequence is TGCAGCGTTACTAGCGGGAGGGAGGGGCAGTTCTTC.

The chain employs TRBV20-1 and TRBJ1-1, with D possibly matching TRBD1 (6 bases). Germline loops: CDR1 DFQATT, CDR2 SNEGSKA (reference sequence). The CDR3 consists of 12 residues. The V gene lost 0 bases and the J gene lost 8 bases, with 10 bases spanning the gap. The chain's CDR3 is CSARDMGGEAFF. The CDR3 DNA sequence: TGCAGTGCTAGAGATATGGGGGGCGAAGCTTTCTTT.

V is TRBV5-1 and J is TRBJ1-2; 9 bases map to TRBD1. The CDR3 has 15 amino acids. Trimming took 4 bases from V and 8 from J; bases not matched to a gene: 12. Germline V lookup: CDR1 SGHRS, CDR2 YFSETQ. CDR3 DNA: TGCGCCAGCAGCCCCAGGGGACAGGGCTGGAGCGGCTACACCTTC. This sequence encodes CASSPRGQGWSGYTF.

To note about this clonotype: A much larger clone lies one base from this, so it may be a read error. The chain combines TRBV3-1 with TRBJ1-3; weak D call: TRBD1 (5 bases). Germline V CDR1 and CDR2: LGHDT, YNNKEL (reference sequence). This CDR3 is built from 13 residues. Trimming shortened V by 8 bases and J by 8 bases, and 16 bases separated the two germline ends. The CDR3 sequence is CASRTSPGDTIYF. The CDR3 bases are TGTGCCAGCCGCACATCTCCGGGGGACACCATATATTTT.

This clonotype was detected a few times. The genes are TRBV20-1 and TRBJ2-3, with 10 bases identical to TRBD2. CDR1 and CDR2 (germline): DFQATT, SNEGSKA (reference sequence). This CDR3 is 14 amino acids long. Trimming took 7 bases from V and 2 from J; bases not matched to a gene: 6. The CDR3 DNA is TGCAGTGTTCTAGCGGGGGCCCTCACAGATACGCAGTATTTT. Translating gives CSVLAGALTDTQYF.

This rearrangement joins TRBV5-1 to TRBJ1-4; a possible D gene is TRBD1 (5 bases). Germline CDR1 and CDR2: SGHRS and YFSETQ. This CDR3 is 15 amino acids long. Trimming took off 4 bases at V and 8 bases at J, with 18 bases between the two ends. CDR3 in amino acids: CASSPGGRAAEKLFF. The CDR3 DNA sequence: TGCGCCAGCAGCCCAGGAGGCAGGGCGGCGGAAAAACTGTTTTTT.

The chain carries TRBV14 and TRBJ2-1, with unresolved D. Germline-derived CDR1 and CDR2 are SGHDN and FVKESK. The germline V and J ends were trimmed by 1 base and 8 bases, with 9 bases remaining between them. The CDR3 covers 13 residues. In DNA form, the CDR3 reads TGTGCCAGCAGCCAAGTCCCATTCCATGAGCAGTTCTTC. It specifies CASSQVPFHEQFF.